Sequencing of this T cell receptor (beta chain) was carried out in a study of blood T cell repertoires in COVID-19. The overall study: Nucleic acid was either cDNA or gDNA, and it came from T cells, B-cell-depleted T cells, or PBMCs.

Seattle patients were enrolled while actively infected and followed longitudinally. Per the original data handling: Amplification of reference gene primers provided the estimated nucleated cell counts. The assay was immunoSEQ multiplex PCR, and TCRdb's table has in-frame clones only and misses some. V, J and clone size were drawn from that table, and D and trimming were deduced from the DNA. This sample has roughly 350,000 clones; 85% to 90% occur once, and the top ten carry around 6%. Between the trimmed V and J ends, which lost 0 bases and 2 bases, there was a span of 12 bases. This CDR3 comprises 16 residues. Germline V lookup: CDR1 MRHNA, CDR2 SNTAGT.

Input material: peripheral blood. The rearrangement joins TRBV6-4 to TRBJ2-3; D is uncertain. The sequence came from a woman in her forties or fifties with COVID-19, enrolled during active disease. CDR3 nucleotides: TGTGCCAGCAGTGACTCGAGCCTAGGAGCCACAGATACGCAGTATTTT. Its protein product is CASSDSSLGATDTQYF.